The text below deals with one T cell receptor (beta chain). No antigen is known for it. The sample is drawn from a study of blood T cells in healthy people across ages. Overall study results and limits: Expanded clonotype changes were possibly confounded by unknown donor CMV status. Diversity estimates from one million T cells were considered underestimates.

Each of the donors had around 9 milliliters of peripheral blood drawn into EDTA-treated Vacutainer tubes. Using a J-beta primer mix together with a sample-barcoded 5' primer, a second PCR was run for roughly 7 to 11 cycles. MiXCR was run by TCRdb on the 5' RACE reads, yielding one entry per CDR3 protein. The repertoire includes about 620,000 distinct CDR3 sequences, 20% to 25% of them detected once, and approximately 3.6% sits in the top ten. Germline assignment: CDR1 MDHEN and CDR2 SYDVKM. Trimming stripped 3 bases from V and 1 base from J, with 13 bases between. This CDR3 comprises 15 residues. This clonotype originated in a man aged 65-85 years in good health. The V gene is TRBV28, the J gene TRBJ2-7; possible D gene TRBD2, 6 bases. The sample comprised blood. CDR3 sequence reads: CASSFVDSGSYEQYF. The CDR3 nucleotides are TGTGCCAGCAGTTTCGTGGATAGCGGTTCCTACGAGCAGTACTTC.